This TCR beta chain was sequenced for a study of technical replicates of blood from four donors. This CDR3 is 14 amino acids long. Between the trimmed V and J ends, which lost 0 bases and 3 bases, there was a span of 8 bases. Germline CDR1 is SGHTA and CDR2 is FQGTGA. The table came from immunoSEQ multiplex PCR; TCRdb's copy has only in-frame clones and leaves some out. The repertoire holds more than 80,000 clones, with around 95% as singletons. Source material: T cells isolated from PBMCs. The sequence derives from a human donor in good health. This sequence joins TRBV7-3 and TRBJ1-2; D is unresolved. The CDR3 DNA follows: TGTGCCAGCAGCTTAACGGGAGAGGACTATGGCTACACCTTC. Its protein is CASSLTGEDYGYTF.